This TCR beta chain emerged from a study of beta chain features in type 1 diabetes. Study results and caveats: Reduced insertions and increased deletions marked VDJ junctions in type 1 diabetes patients.

All of the isolated RNA was reverse transcribed, so expressed TCRB transcripts were sequenced. The protocol was immunoSEQ multiplex PCR, while the TCRdb copy is restricted to in-frame clones and leaves out a portion. The sample shows 900,000 or so clones, 15% to 20% of them seen only once. Comment on this clone: Its specificity is not known.

Germline V CDR1 and CDR2: LNHNV, YYDKDF (reference sequence). Trimming left V 8 bases short and J 5 bases short, with 24 bases between. This CDR3 comprises 16 residues. The chain uses TRBV15 and TRBJ1-1, with a weak D call TRBD1 (6 bases). Sequencing was done on a sample of naive CD4+ T cells from blood. The receptor was derived from a woman under 30 in good health. CDR3 bases: TGTGCCACCGTTCCTACGGCGATAGGGACATATACTGAAGCTTTCTTT. Its protein product is CATVPTAIGTYTEAFF. Full variable domain (rest looked up from reference TRBV15 and TRBJ1-1): DAMVIQNPRYQVTQFGKPVTLSCSQTLNHNVMYWYQQKSSQAPKLLFHYYDKDFNNEADTPDNFQSRRPNTSFCFLDIRSPGLGDTAMYLCATVPTAIGTYTEAFFGQGTRLTVV.